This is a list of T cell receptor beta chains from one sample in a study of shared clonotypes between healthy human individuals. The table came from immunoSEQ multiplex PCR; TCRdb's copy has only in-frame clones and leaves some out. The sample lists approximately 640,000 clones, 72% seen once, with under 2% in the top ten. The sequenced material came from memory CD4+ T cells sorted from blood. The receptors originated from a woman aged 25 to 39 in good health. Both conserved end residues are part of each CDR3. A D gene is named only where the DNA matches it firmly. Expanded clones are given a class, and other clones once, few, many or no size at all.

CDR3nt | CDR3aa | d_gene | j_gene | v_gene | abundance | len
TGCGCCAGCAGCTTGGGGACCAAACCAGATACGCAGTATTTT | CASSLGTKPDTQYF | . | TRBJ2-3 | TRBV5-1 | . | 14
TGCGCCAGCAGCTCGGGACAGCCGGCCACTGAAGCTTTCTTT | CASSSGQPATEAFF | TRBD1 | TRBJ1-1 | TRBV5-1 | . | 14
TGTGCCAGTAGTAGTCTAGCGTACAATGAGCAGTTCTTC | CASSSLAYNEQFF | . | TRBJ2-1 | TRBV19 | few | 13
TGCGCCAGCAGTGAGACTAGCGGGAGGACTTACGAGCAGTACTTC | CASSETSGRTYEQYF | TRBD2 | TRBJ2-7 | TRBV10-1 | . | 15
TGTGCCAGCTCGGCCGACAGCCGCTCCTACGAGCAGTACTTC | CASSADSRSYEQYF | . | TRBJ2-7 | TRBV18 | few | 14
TGTGCCAGCAGTCCGAACAGGGGGAGCTCCTACGAGCAGTACTTC | CASSPNRGSSYEQYF | TRBD1 | TRBJ2-7 | TRBV28 | . | 15
TGCGCCAGCAGCTTTCAGGGGGACTCCTACAATGAGCAGTTCTTC | CASSFQGDSYNEQFF | TRBD1 | TRBJ2-1 | TRBV5-1 | . | 15
TGTGCCAGCAGCTTGGTCCCGGGAGACCCCTACGAGCAGTACTTC | CASSLVPGDPYEQYF | . | TRBJ2-7 | TRBV5-4 | few | 15
TGTGCCAGCAGTAAACTAGCGGGAGGCACCGGGGAGCTGTTTTTT | CASSKLAGGTGELFF | TRBD2 | TRBJ2-2 | TRBV2 | few | 15
TGTGCCAGCAGCCCCGGGACTCTCTTAACGCAGTATTTT | CASSPGTLLTQYF | . | TRBJ2-3 | TRBV7-2 | . | 13
TGTGCCAGCAGTAAGGGACGGGGGTACGAGCAGTACTTC | CASSKGRGYEQYF | . | TRBJ2-7 | TRBV25-1 | . | 13
TGTGCCAGCAGTTTCCAGCCCCGCTACGAGCAGTACTTC | CASSFQPRYEQYF | . | TRBJ2-7 | TRBV2 | once | 13
TGTGCCAGCAGCCCTACCTCGGGTCCGTACGAGCAGTACTTC | CASSPTSGPYEQYF | . | TRBJ2-7 | TRBV11-2 | . | 14
TGTGCCAGCAGCTGGGACAGGGCGAGCTCCTACGAGCAGTACTTC | CASSWDRASSYEQYF | TRBD1 | TRBJ2-7 | TRBV7-2 | . | 15
TGTGCCAGCACCGGACCACTGGGGCTCAGGGACTCTGGGGCCAACGTCCTGACTTTC | CASTGPLGLRDSGANVLTF | . | TRBJ2-6 | TRBV7-9 | few | 19
TGTGCCAGCTCACTGACCTCAAACGGACAGGGAGGCCTTGCCGGGGAGCTGTTTTTT | CASSLTSNGQGGLAGELFF | TRBD1 | TRBJ2-2 | TRBV18 | many | 19
TGTGCCAGCATTCCTCTTAGCGGGAGACGGGTCACCGGGGAGCTGTTTTTT | CASIPLSGRRVTGELFF | TRBD2 | TRBJ2-2 | TRBV28 | few | 17
TGTGCCAGCAGTGAAGCGGATGTGGGATTCTTC | CASSEADVGFF | . | TRBJ1-2 | TRBV6-1 | . | 11
TGTGCCACCAGCAGGGGAGACAGGAACACTGAAGCTTTCTTT | CATSRGDRNTEAFF | . | TRBJ1-1 | TRBV15 | few | 14
TGTGCCAGCAGCTTGGGGTCAGACCCAGATACGCAGTATTTT | CASSLGSDPDTQYF | . | TRBJ2-3 | TRBV5-4 | few | 14
TGTGCCAGCAGCTTAGATGCACCCCCCTACACCTTC | CASSLDAPPYTF | . | TRBJ1-2 | TRBV11-2 | . | 12
TGTGCCAGTAGTATCGGCCCTGGGGCCAACGTCCTGACTTTC | CASSIGPGANVLTF | . | TRBJ2-6 | TRBV19 | . | 14
TGTGCCAGCTCACCCCGGGAGGAAAGCCACGAGCAGTACTTC | CASSPREESHEQYF | TRBD2 | TRBJ2-7 | TRBV18 | . | 14
TGTGCCAGCAGCTTAGAACGAACTGGCGGCTACACCTTC | CASSLERTGGYTF | . | TRBJ1-2 | TRBV7-2 | . | 13
TGTGCCAGCAGCTTGGACAGGGGGTTTTCCACTGAAGCTTTCTTT | CASSLDRGFSTEAFF | TRBD1 | TRBJ1-1 | TRBV11-2 | . | 15
TGTGCCAGCAGCCCACAGGCCTATGGCTACACCTTC | CASSPQAYGYTF | . | TRBJ1-2 | TRBV7-2 | . | 12
TGTGCCAGCAGCTACCCGGGACAGGGCTACGAGCAGTACTTC | CASSYPGQGYEQYF | TRBD1 | TRBJ2-7 | TRBV5-6 | . | 14
TGTGCCAGCAGCACAGTGGCCCTAGGCAATGAGCAGTTCTTC | CASSTVALGNEQFF | . | TRBJ2-1 | TRBV25-1 | . | 14
TGCGCCAGCAGCCCAGGCTTGGACAATCAGCCCCAGCATTTT | CASSPGLDNQPQHF | . | TRBJ1-5 | TRBV5-1 | few | 14
TGTGCCTGGAGTGTAACGGGCAATGAGCAGTTCTTC | CAWSVTGNEQFF | . | TRBJ2-1 | TRBV30 | . | 12
TGTGCCAGCAGGCCGACAGTCTCCTACGAGCAGTACTTC | CASRPTVSYEQYF | . | TRBJ2-7 | TRBV28 | . | 13